What follows are 14 T cell receptor beta chains derived from one specimen sequenced in a study of cytomegalovirus exposure and HLA in healthy donors. Use of 60 Vbeta and 13 Jbeta primers characterized the PCR. The table came from immunoSEQ multiplex PCR; TCRdb's copy has only in-frame clones and leaves some out. The sample has roughly 150,000 clones; approximately 85% are singletons. Sequencing was carried out using PBMCs. These receptors were obtained from a man in his thirties or forties in good health and CMV-seropositive.

Worth noting for this clone: One junction end disagrees with the germline gene, perhaps due to a read error. This sequence joins TRBV7-9 and TRBJ2-7; TRBD2 matches 8 bases. This CDR3 has 16 amino acids. Germline V lookup: CDR1 SEHNR, CDR2 FQNEAQ (reference sequence). In nucleotides, the CDR3 is TGTTCCAGCAGCTTAGGAAGGCGGGAGGTCACCTACGAGCAGTACTTC. It is translated as CSSSLGRREVTYEQYF. The variable domain in full, with the rest retrieved from reference TRBV7-9 and TRBJ2-7, is DTGVSQNPRHKITKRGQNVTFRCDPISEHNRLYWYRQTLGQGPEFLTYFQNEAQLEKSRLLSDRFSAERPKGSFSTLEIQRTEQGDSAMYLCSSSLGRREVTYEQYFGPGTRLTVT.

This clone has a single count. The chain combines TRBV2 with TRBJ2-1; no clear D. The CDR3 contains 11 residues. Trimming pared 5 bases from V and 7 bases from J, leaving 6 bases between. CDR1 is SNHLY and CDR2 is FYNNEI in the germline V gene. The CDR3 region has the DNA TGTGCCAGCAGTTATATTAATGAGCAGTTCTTC. Translated: CASSYINEQFF.

The rearrangement uses TRBV7-9 and TRBJ1-2; TRBD1 is a possible D gene (6 bases). V was cut by 5 bases and J by 6 bases, with 10 bases left in between. The CDR3 covers 12 residues. CDR1 and CDR2 (germline): SEHNR, FQNEAQ (reference sequence). In nucleotides, the CDR3 is TGTGCCAGCAGCATACAGGGTAATGGCTACACCTTC. The encoded protein is CASSIQGNGYTF. Looking up the rest from reference TRBV7-9 and TRBJ1-2 gives the full variable domain: DTGVSQNPRHKITKRGQNVTFRCDPISEHNRLYWYRQTLGQGPEFLTYFQNEAQLEKSRLLSDRFSAERPKGSFSTLEIQRTEQGDSAMYLCASSIQGNGYTFGSGTRLTVV.

The J gene is TRBJ2-1, the V gene TRBV29-1; 8 bases map to TRBD2. The V segment lost 5 bases and the J segment 0 bases; nucleotides outside the gene matches: 3. This CDR3 is built from 14 residues. Germline V gives CDR1 SQVTM, CDR2 ANQGSEA. In nucleotides, the CDR3 is TGCAGCGTTATAGCGGGAAGCTCCTACAATGAGCAGTTCTTC. Its translation: CSVIAGSSYNEQFF.

The chain is built from TRBV11-3 and TRBJ1-1, with TRBD1 as a possible D gene (5 bases). The V gene's germline CDR1 is SGHNT and CDR2 YENEEA. V lost 1 base and J lost 11, with 20 bases in between. The CDR3 is 15 residues long. DNA of the CDR3: TGTGCCAGCAGCTTAGGGGCGGGACGGAATGTGGTGGCTTTCTTT. Protein sequence: CASSLGAGRNVVAFF.

V gene TRBV9 combines with J gene TRBJ2-1, with 8 bases matching TRBD2. V shed 7 bases, J shed 0 bases, and the junction held 6 bases outside the gene matches. There are 15 residues in the CDR3. Per germline, CDR1 SGDLS and CDR2 YYNGEE. The CDR3 sequence is CASSRGGVSYNEQFF. The CDR3, as DNA: TGTGCCAGCTCCCGGGGGGGGGTCTCCTACAATGAGCAGTTCTTC.

The CDR3 sequence: CASSNRTSRRAGELFF. Written as DNA, the CDR3 is TGTGCCAGCAGCAATAGGACTAGCCGGCGTGCCGGGGAGCTGTTTTTT. The rearrangement links TRBV21-1 to TRBJ2-2; the DNA was not used to check the table's D call, TRBD2. TRBV21-1 is noted as a pseudogene. The CDR3 extends over 16 amino acids.

This chain connects TRBV6-1 to TRBJ2-1, with D tentatively TRBD2 (6 bases). This CDR3 region has 14 residues. With 11 bases removed from V and 7 bases from J, the gap between germline ends came to 21 bases. Germline values: CDR1 MNHNS, CDR2 SASEGT. DNA for the CDR3: TGTGCCTCATCGGACATAGGGGCGGGAAATGAGCAGTTCTTC. Its protein product is CASSDIGAGNEQFF.

As DNA, the CDR3 is TGTGCCAGCAGCTCAGGGGCAGGGTTGAACACTGAAGCTTTCTTT. Protein product: CASSSGAGLNTEAFF. The genes are TRBV7-9 and TRBJ1-1, with D maybe TRBD1 (6 bases). Germline V gene sequence: CDR1 SEHNR, CDR2 FQNEAQ (reference sequence). V lost 4 bases to trimming and J lost 0 bases, with 12 bases between them. CDR3 size: 15 residues.

The chain recombines TRBV19 with TRBJ2-3; TRBD1 is a possible D gene (6 bases). Germline CDR1 is LNHDA and CDR2 is SQIVND (reference sequence). The CDR3 is 14 residues long. V gave up 5 bases and J gave up 5 bases, with 14 bases separating them. The CDR3 bases are TGTGCCAGTAGTCCATTGGGGGACAAAGATACGCAGTATTTT. Its translation: CASSPLGDKDTQYF.

The CDR3 coding sequence is TGTGCCAGCAGTCTACCCGGACTAGCGGGACACCCCTACGAGCAGTACTTC. This encodes CASSLPGLAGHPYEQYF. The chain employs TRBV27 and TRBJ2-7, with TRBD2 matching 12 bases. Germline lookup yields CDR1 MNHEY and CDR2 SMNVEV (reference sequence). Trimming took 5 bases from V and 2 from J; bases not matched to a gene: 10. The CDR3 totals 17 residues.

This chain connects TRBV18 to TRBJ2-7, with no clear D. Germline V gives CDR1 KGHSH, CDR2 LQKENI. This CDR3 contains 13 residues. Between the trimmed V and J ends, which lost 2 bases and 5 bases, there was a span of 10 bases. CDR3 region: CASSPSSIHEQYF. The CDR3 DNA sequence: TGTGCCAGCTCACCAAGTAGTATCCACGAGCAGTACTTC.

In DNA form, the CDR3 reads TGTGCCAGCAGTTCGGGACAAGGAAATTCACCCCTCCACTTT. It specifies CASSSGQGNSPLHF. The chain couples TRBV27 to TRBJ1-6, with D possibly being TRBD1 (6 bases). Trimming took 4 bases from V and 7 from J, leaving 11 bases between them. Looked up from germline, CDR1 is MNHEY and CDR2 is SMNVEV (reference sequence). The CDR3 extends over 14 amino acids.

The V call is TRBV19, the J call TRBJ2-6; no clear D gene. CDR1 is LNHDA and CDR2 is SQIVND in the germline V gene (reference sequence). V lost 3 bases and J lost 0, with 18 bases in between. This CDR3 is 19 amino acids long. The CDR3 region is CASSMTTARILSGANVLTF. Here the CDR3 DNA reads TGTGCCAGTAGTATGACAACCGCCAGGATTCTCTCTGGGGCCAACGTCCTGACTTTC.